This entry describes one TCR beta chain. The data stem from a study of blood T cell repertoires in COVID-19. For the study at large: COVID-19 samples from acute and convalescent phases originated in the United States, Italy and Spain. Sources were T cells, B-cell-depleted T cells, or PBMCs; the material itself was cDNA or gDNA.

In the study's own analysis: Cell counts per sample came from amplifying reference gene primers. Profiling relied on immunoSEQ multiplex PCR, and the TCRdb table lists in-frame clones only, not all of them. V and J calls and clone size are as listed in that table; D and trimming were resolved from the DNA. The table lists around 300,000 clones, roughly 90% of them singletons. Germline loops: CDR1 SNHLY, CDR2 FYNNEI. V shed 1 base and J shed 5 bases, with 23 bases lying between them. The CDR3 length is 19 residues. The source of this sequence is a woman in her twenties or thirties with active or convalescent COVID-19. The sequenced sample consisted of peripheral blood. The V call is TRBV2, the J call TRBJ2-2, with D perhaps TRBD2 (6 bases). CDR3 loop: CASSEVRRFLDYTTGELFF. The DNA of the CDR3 is TGTGCCAGCAGTGAAGTCCGACGATTTTTGGACTATACGACCGGGGAGCTGTTTTTT.